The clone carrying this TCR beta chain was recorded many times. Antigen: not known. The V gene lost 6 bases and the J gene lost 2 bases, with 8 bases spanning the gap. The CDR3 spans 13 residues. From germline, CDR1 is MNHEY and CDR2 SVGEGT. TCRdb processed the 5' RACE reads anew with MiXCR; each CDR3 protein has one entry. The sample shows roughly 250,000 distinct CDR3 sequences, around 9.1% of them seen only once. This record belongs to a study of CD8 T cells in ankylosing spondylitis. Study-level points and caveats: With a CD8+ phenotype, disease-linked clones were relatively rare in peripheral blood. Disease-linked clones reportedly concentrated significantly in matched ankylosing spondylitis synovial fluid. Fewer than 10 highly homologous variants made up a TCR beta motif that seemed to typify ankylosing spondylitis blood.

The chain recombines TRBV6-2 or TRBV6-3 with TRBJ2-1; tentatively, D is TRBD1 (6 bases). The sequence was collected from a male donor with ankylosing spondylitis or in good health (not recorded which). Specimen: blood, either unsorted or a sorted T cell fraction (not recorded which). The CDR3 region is CASRRDTYNEQFF. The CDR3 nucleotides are TGTGCCAGCAGAAGGGACACCTACAATGAGCAGTTCTTC.